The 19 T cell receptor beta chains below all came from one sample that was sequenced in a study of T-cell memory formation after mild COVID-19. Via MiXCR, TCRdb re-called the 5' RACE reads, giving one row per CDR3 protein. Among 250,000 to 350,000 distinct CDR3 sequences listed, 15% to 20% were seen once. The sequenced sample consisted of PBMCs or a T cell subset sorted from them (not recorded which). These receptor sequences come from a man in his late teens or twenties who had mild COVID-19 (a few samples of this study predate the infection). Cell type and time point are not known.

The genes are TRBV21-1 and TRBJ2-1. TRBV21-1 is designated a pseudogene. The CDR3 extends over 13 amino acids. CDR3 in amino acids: CASIPSSYNEQFF. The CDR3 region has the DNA TGTGCCAGCATCCCAAGCTCCTACAATGAGCAGTTCTTC.

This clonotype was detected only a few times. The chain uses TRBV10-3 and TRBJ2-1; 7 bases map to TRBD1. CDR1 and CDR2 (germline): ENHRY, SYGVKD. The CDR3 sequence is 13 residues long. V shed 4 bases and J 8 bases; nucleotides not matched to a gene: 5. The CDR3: CAISGTGRDEQFF. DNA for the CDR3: TGTGCCATCAGTGGGACAGGTCGAGATGAGCAGTTCTTC.

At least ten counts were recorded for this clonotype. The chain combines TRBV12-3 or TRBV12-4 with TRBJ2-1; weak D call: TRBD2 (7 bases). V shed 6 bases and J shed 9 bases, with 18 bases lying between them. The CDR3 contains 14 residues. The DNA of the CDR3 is TGTGCCAGCAGGAGGGCGGGGGCCCCCGGTGAGCAGTTCTTC. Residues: CASRRAGAPGEQFF.

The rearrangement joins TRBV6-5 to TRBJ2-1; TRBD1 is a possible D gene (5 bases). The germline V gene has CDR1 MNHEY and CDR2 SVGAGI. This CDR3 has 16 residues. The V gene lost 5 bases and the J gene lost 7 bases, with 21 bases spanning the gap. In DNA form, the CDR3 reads TGTGCCAGCAGTCCCACGCCTGGATCGACAGTAAATGAGCAGTTCTTC. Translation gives CASSPTPGSTVNEQFF.

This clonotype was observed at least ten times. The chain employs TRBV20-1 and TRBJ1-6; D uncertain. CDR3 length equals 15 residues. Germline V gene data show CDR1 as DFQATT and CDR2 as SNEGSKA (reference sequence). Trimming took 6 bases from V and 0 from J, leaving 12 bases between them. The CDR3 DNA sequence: TGCAGTGCAGCAAGAGGGAGCTCCTATAATTCACCCCTCCACTTT. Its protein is CSAARGSSYNSPLHF.

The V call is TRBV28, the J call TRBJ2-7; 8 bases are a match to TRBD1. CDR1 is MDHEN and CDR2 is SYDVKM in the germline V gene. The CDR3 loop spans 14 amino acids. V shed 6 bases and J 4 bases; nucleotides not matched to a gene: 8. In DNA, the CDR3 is TGTGCCAGCAGCTCCCCGGGACAGGCGTACGAGCAGTACGTC. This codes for CASSSPGQAYEQYV.

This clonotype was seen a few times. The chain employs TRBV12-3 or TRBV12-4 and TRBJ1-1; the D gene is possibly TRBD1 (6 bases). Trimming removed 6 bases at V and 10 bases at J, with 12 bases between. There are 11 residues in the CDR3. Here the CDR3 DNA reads TGTGCCAGCAGGAACAGGGCCCGAGCTTTCTTT. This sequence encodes CASRNRARAFF.

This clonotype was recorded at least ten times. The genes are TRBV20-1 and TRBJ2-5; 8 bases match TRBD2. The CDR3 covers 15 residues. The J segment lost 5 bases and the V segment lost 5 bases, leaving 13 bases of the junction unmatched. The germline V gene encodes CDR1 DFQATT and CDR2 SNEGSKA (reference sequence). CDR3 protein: CSALRGGSASETQYF. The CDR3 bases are TGCAGTGCTCTCCGGGGGGGGTCGGCGAGCGAGACCCAGTACTTC.

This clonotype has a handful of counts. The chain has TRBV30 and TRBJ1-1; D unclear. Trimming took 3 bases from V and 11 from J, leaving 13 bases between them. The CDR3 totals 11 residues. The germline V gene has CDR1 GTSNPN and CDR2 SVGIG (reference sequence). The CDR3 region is CAWRGNLGAFF. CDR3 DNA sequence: TGTGCCTGGAGGGGGAACTTGGGGGCTTTCTTT.

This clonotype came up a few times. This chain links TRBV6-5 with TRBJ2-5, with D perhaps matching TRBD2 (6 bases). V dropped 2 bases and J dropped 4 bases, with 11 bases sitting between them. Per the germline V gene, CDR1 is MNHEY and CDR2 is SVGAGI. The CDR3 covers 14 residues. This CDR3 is CASSYRDGGETQYF. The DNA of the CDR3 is TGTGCCAGCAGTTACAGGGACGGGGGAGAGACCCAGTACTTC.

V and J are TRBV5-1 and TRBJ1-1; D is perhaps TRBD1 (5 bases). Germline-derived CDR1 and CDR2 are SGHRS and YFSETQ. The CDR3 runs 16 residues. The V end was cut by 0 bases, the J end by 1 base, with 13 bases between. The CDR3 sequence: CASSLAQGIENTEAFF. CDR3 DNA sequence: TGCGCCAGCAGCTTGGCTCAGGGTATCGAGAACACTGAAGCTTTCTTT.

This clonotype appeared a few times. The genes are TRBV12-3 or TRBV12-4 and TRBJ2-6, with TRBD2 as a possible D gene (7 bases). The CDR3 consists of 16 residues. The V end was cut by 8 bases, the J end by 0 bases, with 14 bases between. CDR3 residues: CASGGAGDSGANVLTF. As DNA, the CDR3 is TGTGCCAGCGGGGGGGCCGGAGACTCTGGGGCCAACGTCCTGACTTTC.

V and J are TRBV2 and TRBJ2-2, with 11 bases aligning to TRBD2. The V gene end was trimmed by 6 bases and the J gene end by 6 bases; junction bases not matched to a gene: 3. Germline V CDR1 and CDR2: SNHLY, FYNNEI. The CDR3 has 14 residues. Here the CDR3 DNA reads TGTGCCAGCAGACTTAGCGGGGGGGCCGGGGAGCTGTTTTTT. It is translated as CASRLSGGAGELFF.

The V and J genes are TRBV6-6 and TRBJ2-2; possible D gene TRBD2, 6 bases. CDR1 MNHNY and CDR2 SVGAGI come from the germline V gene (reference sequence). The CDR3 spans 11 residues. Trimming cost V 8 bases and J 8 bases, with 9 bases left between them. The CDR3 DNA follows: TGTGCCAGCGCCCTAGCGGGGGAGCTGTTTTTT. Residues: CASALAGELFF.

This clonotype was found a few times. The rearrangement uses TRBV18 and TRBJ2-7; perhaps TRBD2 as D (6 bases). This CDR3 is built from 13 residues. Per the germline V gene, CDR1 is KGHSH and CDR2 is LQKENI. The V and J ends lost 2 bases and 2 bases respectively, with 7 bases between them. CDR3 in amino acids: CASSPGGTYEQYV. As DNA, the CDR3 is TGTGCCAGCTCACCAGGCGGGACCTACGAGCAGTACGTC.

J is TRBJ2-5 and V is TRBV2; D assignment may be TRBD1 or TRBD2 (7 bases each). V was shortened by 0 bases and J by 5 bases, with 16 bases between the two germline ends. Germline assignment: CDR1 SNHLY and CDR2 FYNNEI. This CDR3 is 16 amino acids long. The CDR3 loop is CASSEASSQGGETQYF. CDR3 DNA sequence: TGTGCCAGCAGTGAAGCCAGCAGCCAGGGGGGGGAGACCCAGTACTTC.

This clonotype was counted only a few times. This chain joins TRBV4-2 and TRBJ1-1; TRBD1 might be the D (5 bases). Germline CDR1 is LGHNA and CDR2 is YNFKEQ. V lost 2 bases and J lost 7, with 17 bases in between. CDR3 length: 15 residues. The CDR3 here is CASSQPDGTNFEAFF. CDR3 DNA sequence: TGTGCCAGCAGCCAACCCGACGGGACCAACTTTGAAGCTTTCTTT.

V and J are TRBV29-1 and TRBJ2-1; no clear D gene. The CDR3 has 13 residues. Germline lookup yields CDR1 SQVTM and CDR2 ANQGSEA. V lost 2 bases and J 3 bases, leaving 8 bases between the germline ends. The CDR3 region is CSVETRDYNEQFF. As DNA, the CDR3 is TGCAGCGTTGAAACCAGAGACTACAATGAGCAGTTCTTC.

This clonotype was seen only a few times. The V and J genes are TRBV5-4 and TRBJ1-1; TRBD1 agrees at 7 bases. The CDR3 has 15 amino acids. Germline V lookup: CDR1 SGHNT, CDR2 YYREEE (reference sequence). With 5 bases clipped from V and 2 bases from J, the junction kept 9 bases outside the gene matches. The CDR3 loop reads CASSPLGQFNTEAFF. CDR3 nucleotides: TGTGCCAGCAGTCCGCTGGGACAGTTCAACACTGAAGCTTTCTTT. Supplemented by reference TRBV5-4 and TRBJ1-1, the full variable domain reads ETGVTQSPTHLIKTRGQQVTLRCSSQSGHNTVSWYQQALGQGPQFIFQYYREEENGRGNFPPRFSGLQFPNYSSELNVNALELDDSALYLCASSPLGQFNTEAFFGQGTRLTVV.